This T cell receptor (beta chain) comes out of a study of CD4+ T cells in melanoma. This clone is medium-sized (0.01 to 0.1%). The antigen remains undetermined. This table comes from immunoSEQ multiplex PCR, and its TCRdb copy is limited to in-frame clones, with some not included. The table lists around 110,000 clones, about 90% of them singletons. Whole-study results and caveats: Neoantigen-specific CD4+ T cells in melanoma reportedly had diverse differentiation states.

The TCR comes from a human donor with melanoma. Sequences were obtained from peripheral blood.

The CDR3 is CASSLWPDSHGYTF. In nucleotides, the CDR3 is TGTGCCAGCAGCCTCTGGCCGGACAGTCACGGCTACACCTTC. This chain connects TRBV7-9 to TRBJ1-2; D is perhaps TRBD1 (6 bases). Trimming removed 5 bases from V and 8 bases from J, with 18 bases in between. Germline CDR1 reads SEHNR; CDR2 reads FQNEAQ (reference sequence). This CDR3 is built from 14 residues.